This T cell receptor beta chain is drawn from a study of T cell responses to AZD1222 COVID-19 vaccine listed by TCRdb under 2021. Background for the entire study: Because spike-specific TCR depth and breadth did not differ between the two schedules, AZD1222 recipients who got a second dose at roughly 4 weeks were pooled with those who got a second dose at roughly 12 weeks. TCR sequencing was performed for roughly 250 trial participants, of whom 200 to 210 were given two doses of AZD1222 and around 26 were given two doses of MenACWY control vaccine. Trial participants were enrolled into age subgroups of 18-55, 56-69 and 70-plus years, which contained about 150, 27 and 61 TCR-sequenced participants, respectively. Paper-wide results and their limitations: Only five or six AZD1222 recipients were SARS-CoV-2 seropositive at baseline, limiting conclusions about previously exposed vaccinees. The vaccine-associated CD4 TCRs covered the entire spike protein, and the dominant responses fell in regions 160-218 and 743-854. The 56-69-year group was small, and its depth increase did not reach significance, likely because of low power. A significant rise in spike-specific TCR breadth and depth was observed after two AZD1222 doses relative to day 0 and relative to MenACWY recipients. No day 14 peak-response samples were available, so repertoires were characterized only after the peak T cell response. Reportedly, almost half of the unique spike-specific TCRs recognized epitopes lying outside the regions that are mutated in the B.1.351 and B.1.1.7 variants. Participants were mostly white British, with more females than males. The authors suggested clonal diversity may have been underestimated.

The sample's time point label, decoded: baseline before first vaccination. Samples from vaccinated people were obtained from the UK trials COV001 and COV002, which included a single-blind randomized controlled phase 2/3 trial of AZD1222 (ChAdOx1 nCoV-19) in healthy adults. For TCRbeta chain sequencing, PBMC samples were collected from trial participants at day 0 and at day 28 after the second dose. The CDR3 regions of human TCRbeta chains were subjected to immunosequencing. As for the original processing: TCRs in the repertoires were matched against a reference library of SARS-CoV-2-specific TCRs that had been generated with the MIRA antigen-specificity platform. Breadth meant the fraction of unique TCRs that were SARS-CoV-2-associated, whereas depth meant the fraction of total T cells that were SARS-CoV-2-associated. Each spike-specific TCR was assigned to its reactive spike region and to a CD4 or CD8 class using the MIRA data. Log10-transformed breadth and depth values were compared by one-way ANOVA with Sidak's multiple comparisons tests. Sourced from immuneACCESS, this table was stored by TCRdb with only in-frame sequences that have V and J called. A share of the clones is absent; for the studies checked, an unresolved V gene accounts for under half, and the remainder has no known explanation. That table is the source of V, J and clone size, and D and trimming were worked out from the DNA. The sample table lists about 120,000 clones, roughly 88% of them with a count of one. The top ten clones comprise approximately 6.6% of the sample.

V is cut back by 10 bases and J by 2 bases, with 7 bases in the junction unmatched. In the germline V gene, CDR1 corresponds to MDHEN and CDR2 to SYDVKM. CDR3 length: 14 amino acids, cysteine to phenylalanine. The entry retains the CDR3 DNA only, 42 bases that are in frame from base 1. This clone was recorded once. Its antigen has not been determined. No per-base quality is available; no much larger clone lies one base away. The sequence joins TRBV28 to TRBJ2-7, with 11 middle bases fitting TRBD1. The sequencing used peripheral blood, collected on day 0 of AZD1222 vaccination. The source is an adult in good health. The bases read TGTGCCACCGAGGGGACAGGGGGGGCCTACGAGCAGTACTTC. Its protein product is CATEGTGGAYEQYF. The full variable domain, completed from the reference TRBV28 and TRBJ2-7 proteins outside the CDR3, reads DVKVTQSSRYLVKRTGEKVFLECVQDMDHENMFWYRQDPGLGLRLIYFSYDVKMKEKGDIPEGYSVSREKKERFSLILESASTNQTSMYLCATEGTGGAYEQYFGPGTRLTVT.